This T cell receptor (beta chain) was sequenced for a study of metastatic and nonmetastatic thyroid tumors. This clone was counted ten times or more. TCRdb ran MiXCR on the PCR reads. The sample lists approximately 40,000 clones, 28% occurring once. Nobody among the patients had been given any treatment before thyroid surgery. Material: blood. The TCR originated in a male donor with papillary thyroid cancer or a benign thyroid nodule (not recorded which). Some clones in this sample may be carry-over from other donors' samples.

CDR3 residues: CASASGGLFQPQHF. CDR3 DNA: TGTGCCAGCGCGTCAGGGGGTTTATTTCAGCCCCAGCATTTT. The gene calls are TRBV12-3 or TRBV12-4 and TRBJ1-5, with 7 bases identical to TRBD1. The length of the CDR3 is 14 residues. Trimming at V came to 8 bases and at J to 6 bases, leaving 10 bases not matched to a gene.